These T cell receptor beta chains were read from a single sample in a study of response to subunit inactivated influenza vaccine. TCRdb fed the RT-PCR reads into MiXCR, producing one record per CDR3 protein. The sample consists of some 300,000 distinct CDR3 sequences, roughly 20% of them appearing once. The sample here was PBMCs from blood, taken approximately 20 months after vaccination. The origin of the receptors is a man aged 50 to 69 who received an inactivated influenza vaccine. Each CDR3 is given with its conserved first and last residue. The D gene is left open where the match is weak. Not every row has a clone size; where given, it reads once, few, many or a size class.

V gene	J gene	D gene	clone size	CDR3 protein	CDR3 DNA
TRBV5-1	TRBJ1-2	TRBD1	few	CASSLVTGGSNGYTF	TGCGCCAGCAGCTTGGTTACAGGGGGGTCAAATGGCTACACCTTC
TRBV12-3/TRBV12-4	TRBJ2-2	-	few	CASSFHRFTGELFF	TGTGCCAGCAGTTTCCACCGATTCACCGGGGAGCTGTTTTTT
TRBV5-6	TRBJ1-1	-	-	CASSTQGVNTEAFF	TGTGCCAGCAGCACTCAGGGTGTGAACACTGAAGCTTTCTTT
TRBV28	TRBJ2-5	-	-	CASTLARYQETQYF	TGTGCCAGCACGTTGGCCAGGTACCAAGAGACCCAGTACTTC
TRBV7-9	TRBJ1-5	TRBD1	-	CASSSYAGQVDQPQHF	TGTGCCAGCAGCTCCTACGCGGGACAGGTGGATCAGCCCCAGCATTTT
TRBV6-1	TRBJ2-7	-	-	CASSEGYHEQYF	TGTGCCAGCAGTGAAGGGTATCACGAGCAGTACTTC
TRBV7-2	TRBJ1-3	-	many	CASSASGRDVSGNTIYF	TGTGCCAGCAGCGCCTCAGGGCGGGATGTCTCCGGAAACACCATATATTTT
TRBV25-1	TRBJ2-3	-	few	CASSESSWRNTQYF	TGTGCCAGCAGTGAGAGCTCCTGGAGGAATACGCAGTATTTT
TRBV12-3/TRBV12-4	TRBJ1-5	-	few	CASSHSNQPQHF	TGTGCCAGCAGCCATAGCAATCAGCCCCAGCATTTT
TRBV4-2	TRBJ1-6	-	-	CASSQRGGDSPLHF	TGTGCCAGCAGCCAACGGGGCGGGGATTCACCCCTCCACTTT
TRBV24-1	TRBJ2-2	-	-	CATSGSTGFTGELFF	TGTGCCACCAGTGGAAGTACAGGTTTCACCGGGGAGCTGTTTTTT
TRBV3-1	TRBJ2-1	-	-	CASSQPDSNEQFF	TGTGCCAGCAGCCAACCGGACTCCAATGAGCAGTTCTTC
TRBV28	TRBJ2-7	TRBD2	-	CASSWGTSGNTYEQYF	TGTGCCAGCAGTTGGGGGACTAGCGGGAACACCTACGAGCAGTACTTC
TRBV20-1	TRBJ1-6	-	-	CCARGERTLVSESPLHF	TGCTGTGCTAGAGGCGAAAGGACCCTGGTATCGGAGTCACCCCTCCACTTT
TRBV6-2/TRBV6-3	TRBJ2-7	TRBD1	few	CASSRSGTGSYEQYF	TGTGCCAGCAGCCGCTCCGGGACAGGCTCCTACGAGCAGTACTTC
TRBV6-5	TRBJ1-5	TRBD1	-	CASSYPLTGQGASQPQHF	TGTGCCAGCAGTTACCCTCTCACTGGACAGGGGGCTAGTCAGCCCCAGCATTTT
TRBV20-1	TRBJ2-1	TRBD2	few	CSAESGGALNEQFF	TGCAGTGCTGAAAGCGGGGGGGCTTTAAATGAGCAGTTCTTC
TRBV7-2	TRBJ2-1	TRBD2	few	CASRRLAGVYNEQFF	TGTGCCAGCAGAAGACTAGCGGGAGTCTACAATGAGCAGTTCTTC
TRBV6-2/TRBV6-3	TRBJ1-1	TRBD1	many	CASSWGQLEFLNTEAFF	TGTGCCAGCAGTTGGGGACAGCTAGAGTTTCTGAACACTGAAGCTTTCTTT
TRBV29-1	TRBJ2-6	-	-	CSARGVAGANVLTF	TGCAGCGCAAGGGGAGTGGCTGGGGCCAACGTCCTGACTTTC
TRBV9	TRBJ2-1	TRBD2	few	CASPNRLASANEQFF	TGTGCCAGCCCCAACAGACTAGCCTCCGCGAATGAGCAGTTCTTC
TRBV6-2/TRBV6-3	TRBJ1-4	TRBD1	few	CASRQDRAEGLGEKLFF	TGTGCCAGCAGACAGGACAGGGCAGAAGGTCTTGGTGAAAAACTGTTTTTT
TRBV5-6	TRBJ2-3	TRBD1	many	CASSIRGRADTQYF	TGTGCCAGCAGCATCAGGGGGCGGGCAGATACGCAGTATTTT
TRBV5-1	TRBJ2-3	TRBD1	few	CASSVGTGGGDTQYF	TGCGCCAGCAGCGTGGGGACAGGGGGAGGAGATACGCAGTATTTT
TRBV5-1	TRBJ2-2	-	-	CASTKQGLYAGELFF	TGCGCCAGCACGAAACAGGGTTTATACGCCGGGGAGCTGTTTTTT
TRBV5-1	TRBJ1-1	-	-	CASSLSQGGTEAFF	TGCGCCAGCAGCTTGTCCCAGGGAGGCACTGAAGCTTTCTTT
TRBV7-2	TRBJ1-2	TRBD1	few	CASSFSQGAGYTF	TGTGCCAGCAGCTTCAGTCAGGGGGCGGGCTACACCTTC
TRBV20-1	TRBJ2-3	-	-	CSARDRAGPDNTQYF	TGCAGTGCTAGAGATAGGGCGGGACCAGATAATACGCAGTATTTT
TRBV12-3/TRBV12-4	TRBJ2-3	-	-	CASRILDAQYF	TGTGCCAGCAGAATTCTCGATGCGCAGTATTTT
TRBV3-1	TRBJ1-2	-	-	CASSQFEGYGYTF	TGTGCCAGCAGCCAGTTCGAGGGGTATGGCTACACCTTC
TRBV6-2/TRBV6-3	TRBJ2-7	TRBD2	-	CASSYPTSGIGSYEQYF	TGTGCCAGCAGCTACCCTACTAGCGGGATTGGCTCCTACGAGCAGTACTTC
TRBV11-2	TRBJ2-1	TRBD1	-	CASSLGGTGGFNEQFF	TGTGCCAGCAGCTTAGGCGGGACAGGGGGATTTAATGAGCAGTTCTTC
TRBV30	TRBJ1-6	-	-	CAWSSHGGGNSPLHF	TGTGCCTGGAGTTCCCACGGAGGAGGCAATTCACCCCTCCACTTT
TRBV5-5	TRBJ1-1	-	-	CASIGPMNTEAFF	TGTGCCAGCATCGGACCTATGAACACTGAAGCTTTCTTT
TRBV6-1	TRBJ1-6	-	few	CASRKGGGRPLHF	TGTGCCAGCAGAAAAGGAGGGGGGCGACCCCTCCACTTT
TRBV4-3	TRBJ1-2	-	many	CASSQDWREGGYTF	TGCGCCAGCAGCCAAGATTGGAGGGAAGGAGGCTACACCTTC
TRBV5-1	TRBJ2-1	-	-	CASSSVTRAYNEQFF	TGCGCCAGCAGCTCTGTAACGCGGGCCTACAATGAGCAGTTCTTC
TRBV13	TRBJ1-6	-	few	CASSLVAGNSPLHF	TGTGCCAGCAGCTTAGTGGCAGGGAATTCACCCCTCCACTTT
TRBV19	TRBJ2-2	-	-	CASSIEGGKDTGELFF	TGTGCCAGTAGTATAGAAGGGGGGAAGGACACCGGGGAGCTGTTTTTT
TRBV5-5	TRBJ1-1	-	few	CASSLGRGTDTEAFF	TGTGCCAGCAGCTTGGGCCGGGGAACGGACACTGAAGCTTTCTTT
TRBV28	TRBJ2-7	TRBD2	-	CASRPPGLAGHYYEQYF	TGTGCCAGCAGACCCCCGGGGCTAGCGGGGCACTACTACGAGCAGTACTTC
TRBV27	TRBJ1-4	-	-	CASSLFSTNEKLFF	TGTGCCAGCAGTTTATTCTCTACTAATGAAAAACTGTTTTTT
TRBV28	TRBJ1-3	-	few	CASSLRQSGNTIYF	TGTGCCAGCAGTTTAAGGCAGTCAGGAAACACCATATATTTT
TRBV7-2	TRBJ1-4	-	few	CASSRGTNEKLFF	TGTGCCAGCAGCCGCGGGACTAATGAAAAACTGTTTTTT
TRBV28	TRBJ1-4	TRBD1	many	CASSLKGAPNEKLFF	TGTGCCAGCAGTTTGAAGGGGGCGCCTAATGAAAAACTGTTTTTT
TRBV25-1	TRBJ2-2	TRBD1	-	CASSPRDRVDGELFF	TGTGCCAGCAGCCCCAGGGACAGGGTAGACGGGGAGCTGTTTTTT
TRBV7-9	TRBJ1-1	-	-	CASSRSADVVTTEAFF	TGTGCCAGCAGCCGCAGTGCAGACGTGGTTACGACTGAAGCTTTCTTT
TRBV12-3/TRBV12-4	TRBJ2-1	-	-	CATTRVTYNEQFF	TGTGCCACCACCAGGGTAACCTACAATGAGCAGTTCTTC
TRBV24-1	TRBJ2-1	TRBD1	-	CATSELTGGYNEQFF	TGTGCCACCAGTGAATTGACAGGGGGGTACAATGAGCAGTTCTTC
TRBV10-3	TRBJ2-5	TRBD1	few	CASEGTGGGQETQYF	TGTGCCAGCGAAGGGACAGGGGGAGGGCAAGAGACCCAGTACTTC
TRBV6-6	TRBJ1-6	-	many	CASQNGVSPLHF	TGTGCCAGCCAGAACGGGGTTTCACCCCTCCACTTT